The rows below give T cell receptor beta chains drawn from one sample of a study of tumor and adjacent non-tumor tissue in lung cancer. MiXCR was run by TCRdb on the multiplex PCR reads, yielding one entry per CDR3 protein. The data contain 50,000 to 60,000 distinct CDR3 sequences, 74% of them singletons. The sequenced sample consisted of distant non-tumor lung tissue. These receptors were taken from a woman in her sixties with non-small cell lung cancer. Both conserved end residues are part of each CDR3. D genes are given only for firm matches. Clone size appears in some rows only: once, few, many, or a class for an expanded clone.

D,V,J,size,DNA,CDR3
.,TRBV11-3,TRBJ2-3,.,TGTGCCAGCAGCACCCACCAGCAGGAGGGCACAGATACGCGGTATTTT,CASSTHQQEGTDTRYF
.,TRBV6-1,TRBJ1-2,.,TGTGCCAGCAGTGGAGCCTCCGGACGGGGCTATGTCTACACCTTC,CASSGASGRGYVYTF
.,TRBV4-3,TRBJ2-4,.,TGCGCCAGCAGCTTATGGACCGGTGAGAGAAGCATTCGGTACTTC,CASSLWTGERSIRYF
TRBD2,TRBV20-1,TRBJ2-7,many,TGCAGTGCTAAGAACCCGACTAGCGGGAGTACCTACGAGCAGTACTTC,CSAKNPTSGSTYEQYF
.,TRBV4-3,TRBJ2-2,.,TGCGCGAGCAGCCATGGGCCAGTGGGAAACACCGGGGAGCTGTTTTTT,CASSHGPVGNTGELFF
TRBD2,TRBV10-3,TRBJ2-7,.,TGTACCGTCAGTGACTCGCCGACTAGCGGGTCCTCCTACGAGCAGTACTTC,CTVSDSPTSGSSYEQYF
.,TRBV12-3/TRBV12-4,TRBJ2-5,.,TGTGCCAGCAGTGACCAGACGGCCGCTACAGAGACCCAGTACTTC,CASSDQTAATETQYF
.,TRBV20-1,TRBJ2-4,.,TGCAGTGCTAGGGATAGGGGAGTGGGAGGAATGGACATTCAGTACTTC,CSARDRGVGGMDIQYF
.,TRBV4-1,TRBJ1-3,.,TGCACCAGCAGCCAATGGACGGATAGAGGAAACACCATATATTTT,CTSSQWTDRGNTIYF
.,TRBV6-5,TRBJ2-4,.,TGTGCCAGCAGACCACCGAAAGGGGGAGGGATCAAAAACATTCAGTACTTC,CASRPPKGGGIKNIQYF
TRBD2,TRBV2,TRBJ2-2,few,TGTGCCAGCGGATCTAGCGGGAGTGTCACTGCCGGGGAGCTGTTTTTT,CASGSSGSVTAGELFF
.,TRBV7-9,TRBJ2-2,.,TGTGCCAGCAGTTTAACGGCTTCCCGGGAGCTGTTTTTT,CASSLTASRELFF
.,TRBV12-3/TRBV12-4,TRBJ1-4,.,TGTGCAAGCACCCACAGAGAAGAACTGTTTTTT,CASTHREELFF
TRBD1,TRBV14,TRBJ2-2,many,TGTGCCAGCAGCTTTATCACAGGGGCCGGGGAGCTGTTTTTT,CASSFITGAGELFF
.,TRBV11-2,TRBJ1-2,.,TGTACCAGCAGCTTAGGTTCGGGTGTCCACACCTTC,CTSSLGSGVHTF
.,TRBV11-2,TRBJ1-1,.,TGTACCAGCAGCTTACATCAGTCCCTGAACACTGAAGCTTTCTTT,CTSSLHQSLNTEAFF
.,TRBV11-3,TRBJ2-3,.,TGTACCAGCATACGGGACAGCGGGGATATGCAGTATTTT,CTSIRDSGDMQYF
.,TRBV6-2/TRBV6-3,TRBJ2-2,.,TGTGCCAGCAGTTACACCCAACATAGGGCCAATACCTGGGAGCTGTTTTTT,CASSYTQHRANTWELFF
.,TRBV20-1,TRBJ2-2,medium-sized,TGCAGTGCTAGAGCCACAGGGCGGGACACCGGGGAGCTGTTTTTT,CSARATGRDTGELFF
TRBD1,TRBV28,TRBJ2-7,.,TGTGCCAGCAGTTCCGGGACAGGGATTCATCTATACTTC,CASSSGTGIHLYF
TRBD2,TRBV29-1,TRBJ2-5,.,TGTAGCGTGGGGACTAGCGGAGAGACCCACTACTTC,CSVGTSGETHYF
TRBD2,TRBV4-1,TRBJ2-3,many,TGCGCCAGCAGCCCCCCTAGCGGGGGACTGAATACGCAGTATTTT,CASSPPSGGLNTQYF
.,TRBV4-3,TRBJ2-4,.,TGCGCCAGTAGCCAAGATATTGGGGAATTGGGTCAAAACATTCGGTACTTC,CASSQDIGELGQNIRYF
.,TRBV5-1,TRBJ2-1,.,TGCGCCAGCAGCCCGGAGGTGCGGGCGCAATACAATGAGCAGCCCTTC,CASSPEVRAQYNEQPF
.,TRBV30,TRBJ1-4,many,TGTGCCTGGAGTGAACAGGCTTATGAAAAACTGTTTTTT,CAWSEQAYEKLFF
TRBD2,TRBV12-3/TRBV12-4,TRBJ2-1,.,TGTGCCAGCACCCCTACTAGCGGAGGGGCCTACAATGAGCAGTTCTTC,CASTPTSGGAYNEQFF
.,TRBV28,TRBJ2-5,many,TGTGCCAGCAGTTTATGGGCCGGGAAAGAGACCCAGTACTTC,CASSLWAGKETQYF
TRBD1,TRBV2,TRBJ2-5,few,TGTGCCACCAAGCGGGGACAGGGGGCTCGAGAGACCCAGTACTTC,CATKRGQGARETQYF
TRBD1,TRBV29-1,TRBJ1-1,.,TGCAGTGTCCGGACAGGGAGTCTATCAACTGAAGTTTTCTTT,CSVRTGSLSTEVFF
.,TRBV6-2/TRBV6-3,TRBJ2-7,.,TGTGCCAGCATCACCCGGAAGGCAACGGGGTTTCACGGGCAGTACTTC,CASITRKATGFHGQYF
TRBD1,TRBV10-2,TRBJ1-1,.,TGCGTCAGCAGTGAGTGGACAGGGGGCTACGCTGAAGCTCTCTTT,CVSSEWTGGYAEALF
.,TRBV13,TRBJ1-6,.,TGTGCCAGCAGCTTAGGTCCTTCACTCCTCCACTTT,CASSLGPSLLHF
.,TRBV6-5,TRBJ2-6,.,TGTGCCATCAGGTACAGCTTAGGGGCCAACGTCCTGACTTTC,CAIRYSLGANVLTF
.,TRBV4-1,TRBJ2-7,.,TGTGCCAGCATCCAAGAGTCGTCTTACGAGCAGTACTTC,CASIQESSYEQYF
.,TRBV5-4,TRBJ2-2,.,TGTGCCAGCGGCTTGGAAGTGACAGCGGATACCGGGGAGCTGTTTTTT,CASGLEVTADTGELFF
TRBD2,TRBV6-6,TRBJ2-3,few,TGTGCCATCGCCACCGGACTAGCGGGAGGGTTGGCAGTTACGCAGTACTTT,CAIATGLAGGLAVTQYF
.,TRBV5-6,TRBJ2-7,.,TGTGCCAGCAGGCAGACATGGGCATTCTACGAGCAGTACTTC,CASRQTWAFYEQYF
TRBD1,TRBV12-3/TRBV12-4,TRBJ2-7,.,TGTGCCAGCAGCGTCACAGGGGGCTCCTACGGGCAGTACTTC,CASSVTGGSYGQYF
TRBD1,TRBV5-1,TRBJ1-1,.,TGCTCCAGCAGTCCTCAGGGGGCCAGCACTGAAGCTTTCTTT,CSSSPQGASTEAFF
.,TRBV28,TRBJ2-7,few,TGTGCCAGCAATTCCTACGAGCAGTACTTC,CASNSYEQYF
.,TRBV5-1,TRBJ2-5,many,TGCGCCAGCAGCCGAGGCAGAGAAGAGACCCAGTACTTC,CASSRGREETQYF
.,TRBV6-2/TRBV6-3,TRBJ2-5,many,TGTGCCAGCACCACTAGCCCCCTAGCGCTTTTACAAGAGACCCAGTACTTC,CASTTSPLALLQETQYF
TRBD2,TRBV12-3/TRBV12-4,TRBJ2-7,.,TGTGCCAGCAGTCAACTAGCGGAGGGTTCCTACGAGCAGTATTTC,CASSQLAEGSYEQYF
TRBD1,TRBV5-1,TRBJ1-5,.,TGCGCCAGCACCTGGGCCGGGACAGTATTATATCAGCCCCAGCATTTT,CASTWAGTVLYQPQHF
.,TRBV6-5,TRBJ2-7,once,TGTGTCAGCAGGAACACCGGAACATGGGGCTACGAGCAGTACTTC,CVSRNTGTWGYEQYF
.,TRBV6-1,TRBJ2-4,.,TGTGCCAGCAGTGAAGGCTCCAAAAACATTCAGTGCTTC,CASSEGSKNIQCF
.,TRBV29-1,TRBJ2-7,once,TGCAGTGCATGTGGGGGAATCAACGAGCAGTACTTC,CSACGGINEQYF
.,TRBV6-2/TRBV6-3,TRBJ2-7,.,TGCGCGAGCAGTACCGGGACCGCCCCGATGGAGCAGTACTTC,CASSTGTAPMEQYF
.,TRBV6-2/TRBV6-3,TRBJ2-2,.,TGTGCCAGAAGTTACACCCAACAGAGGGCCAACACCGTGGAGCTGTTCTTT,CARSYTQQRANTVELFF
TRBD1,TRBV5-4,TRBJ2-3,.,TGTGCCAGCAGCCAGCGGACAGGGGGCATAGATACGCAGTATTTT,CASSQRTGGIDTQYF
.,TRBV6-5,TRBJ2-3,.,TGTGCCAGCACCACCGGCGGCAGGGGACGCGGAGATACGCAGTGTTTT,CASTTGGRGRGDTQCF
TRBD2,TRBV28,TRBJ2-2,.,TGTGCCAGCAAACCGGGACTAGGGTCCGGAGAGCTGTTTTTT,CASKPGLGSGELFF
TRBD1,TRBV10-3,TRBJ1-5,few,TGTGCCATCAGTGAGAGAAGACAGGGGGGGGGCAATCAGCCCCAGCATTTT,CAISERRQGGGNQPQHF
TRBD2,TRBV29-1,TRBJ2-7,many,TGCAGCGTTGTGGGGGGAGGGACTAGCGTCTACGAGCAGTACTTC,CSVVGGGTSVYEQYF
.,TRBV12-3/TRBV12-4,TRBJ1-1,.,TGTGTCAGCAGTTCCCAGGGTAGTATTGAAGCTCTCTTT,CVSSSQGSIEALF